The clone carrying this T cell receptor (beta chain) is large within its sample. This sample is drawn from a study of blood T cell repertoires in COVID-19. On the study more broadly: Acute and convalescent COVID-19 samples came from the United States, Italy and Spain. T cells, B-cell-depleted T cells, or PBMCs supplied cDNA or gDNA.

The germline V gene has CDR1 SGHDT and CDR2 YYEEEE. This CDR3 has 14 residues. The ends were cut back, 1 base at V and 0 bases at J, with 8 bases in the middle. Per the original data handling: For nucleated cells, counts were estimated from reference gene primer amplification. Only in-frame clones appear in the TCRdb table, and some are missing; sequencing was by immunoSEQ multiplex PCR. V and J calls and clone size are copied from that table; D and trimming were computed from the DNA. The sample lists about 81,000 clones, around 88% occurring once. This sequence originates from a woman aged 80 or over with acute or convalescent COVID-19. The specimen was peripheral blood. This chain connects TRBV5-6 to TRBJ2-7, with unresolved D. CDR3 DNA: TGTGCCAGCAGCTTGAAGCCGAGCTCCTACGAGCAGTACTTC. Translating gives CASSLKPSSYEQYF.